This TCR beta chain was observed in a study of tumor and adjacent non-tumor tissue in lung cancer. Three rounds of nested PCR, following a modified ARM-PCR protocol, produced the TCRbeta library. TCRdb re-called the multiplex PCR reads through MiXCR, storing one row per CDR3 protein. The sample yields about 98,000 distinct CDR3 sequences, 80% seen once. Study findings and constraints: Compared with tumor, normal lung showed significantly lower TCR diversity.

A word on this clonotype: Its specificity is unknown. One end of the junction varies from germline; a read error may be responsible.

This CDR3 region has 17 residues. CDR1 and CDR2 from the germline V gene are LGHNA and YNFKEQ. RNA was extracted from bulk tissue without any cell sorting. The normal lung tissue was taken more than 3 cm from the tumor edge. This chain links TRBV4-2 with TRBJ2-1; 8 positions match TRBD2. The receptor comes from a man between 60 and 75 years old with small cell lung cancer. Material: distant non-tumor lung tissue. CDR3 sequence reads: CASSQADYLAGTDEQLF. The CDR3 region has the DNA TGTGCCAGCAGCCAAGCGGACTACTTAGCGGGAACGGATGAGCAGCTCTTC.